The text below deals with one T cell receptor beta chain. Its antigen has not been determined. The cohort consisted of some 670 healthy bone marrow donors. Cohort members were all nominally healthy when sampled, although unrecorded immune exposures were likely present. The donor was CMV seropositive and was included in the group of approximately 310 seropositive cohort members. Each donor provided a peripheral blood sample, and peripheral blood mononuclear cells were used for TCR beta sequencing. Genomic DNA extraction from the blood cell samples was performed with the Qiagen DNeasy Blood Extraction Kit. This sample was included in a study of cytomegalovirus exposure and HLA in healthy donors (dated by TCRdb to about 2017). As for the study more broadly: According to an earlier analysis of 550 to 700 of the donors, roughly 180 million T cells yielded some 120 million unique TCR beta sequences and about 300 Gb of sequence data. About 300 gigabases of sequencing data and approximately 80 million unique TCR sequences were included in an early release covering 500 to 750 HLA-typed donors. Among the approximately 430 genotyped donors, around 81% belonged to the genetic ancestry cluster associated with self-reported Caucasian donors. The study was designed to test whether signatures of past pathogen exposure could be identified by cataloging public T cell receptors. Using immunosequencing, the study profiled T cell repertoires from about 610 subjects and related those repertoires to cytomegalovirus serostatus. Along with the approximately 700-subject first cohort, a separate validation cohort of roughly 110 different subjects was used. To predict cytomegalovirus infection status, the study brought together high-throughput TCR immunosequencing, statistical association of individual TCRs with disease status, and machine learning. In a later analysis, previously published TCR beta repertoires from roughly 710 donors were re-analyzed and high-resolution HLA genotyping was added so that TCR occurrence patterns could be studied. The later analysis used no new phenotypic data to find candidate immune exposures, relying instead on TCR beta sequences and their occurrence across donors. An earlier analysis of approximately 630 of the donors applied high-throughput TCR beta sequencing to assess whether each TCR beta V gene segment acted as functional or pseudogenic. Alongside the repertoire data, information on donor age, sex, ethnicity and CMV serostatus was compiled. In a later genetic analysis, genome-wide SNP genotypes for about three fifths of the roughly 670 donors were used, and that subset was treated as a discovery cohort. Every repertoire in the discovery cohort had been generated on one and the same sequencing platform. HLA typing included class I and class II loci at four-digit resolution. The number of typed donors differed by locus: about 620-640 for A, B, C, DRB1 and DQB1; approximately 530 for DQA1; approximately 600 for DPA1; and roughly 450 for DPB1. Five DR-DQ haplotypes were handled as single units for association and clustering, since linkage in the cohort was strong. Among a few hundred genotyped donors of the cohort, an average of about 240,000 unique TCR beta nucleotide sequences were sequenced per donor, roughly a sixth of them non-productive. Here is what the overall study found, with its caveats: According to a later genetic analysis, donors in an Asian-associated ancestry cluster had fewer N-insertions in productive TCRs than the approximately 700-donor mean. A cluster of highly shared sequence variants was judged likely to represent a technical artifact of the sequencing pipeline. Correlated functional status among segregating V segments might be attributable to linkage disequilibrium, but an unknown experimental factor could not be ruled out. Some IMGT-functional V segments, including TRBV6-2 and TRBV6-3, could not be distinguished by the 87-base-pair reads and were therefore excluded. A later analysis found that most CMV-associated TCR beta chains appeared HLA-restricted, with HLA associations seemingly driven largely by CMV exposure. Because some donors lacked HLA typing at each locus, the association tests relied only on the typed subset. The only immune exposure information available for the cohort was CMV serostatus. In a later analysis, TCR association rates were found to vary across HLA loci, with the most associated TCRs seen for DRB1 alleles and the fewest for HLA-C alleles. In the study, around 150 TCR beta chains were listed as associated with cytomegalovirus. The presence/absence analyses assumed that sequencing depth was roughly uniform across donors, and that assumption may not be true. The authors suggested that the approach could potentially be extended to other disease states and immunological phenotypes. V-gene and J-gene trimming of TCR beta chains was associated with a missense DCLRE1C variant in a later genetic analysis, and the association was replicated in an independent cohort. Broadly in line with IMGT annotations, most TCR beta V segments showed up in productive rearrangements about 87% or about 30% of the time in an earlier analysis of 587 of the donors. The earlier analysis of fewer than 750 of the donors excluded approximately 15 rarely observed V segments, including chromosome 9 orphons, because counts were too low. The classifier was reported to diagnose cytomegalovirus status with high specificity and sensitivity in both the original and validation cohorts. In a later analysis, some 17,000 TCR beta sequences were associated with specific HLA alleles at a false discovery rate of 0.05. Only TCR beta chains were sequenced in this cohort, and the absence of alpha or paired-chain data limited detectable features. Strong co-occurrence of HLA alleles, especially DR and DQ, made assigning TCR associations to individual alleles difficult. In vitro tests confirmed that a few of the cytomegalovirus-associated TCR beta chains recognize cytomegalovirus antigens. A further reported finding was that TCR beta sequences accurately predicted the HLA-A and HLA-B alleles for most subjects in the first cohort. A later analysis found that HLA-associated TCR beta chains were more clonally expanded and had lower generation probabilities than equally common non-associated chains. A later analysis reported that several top co-occurrence clusters appeared linked to parvovirus B19, influenza, CMV and Epstein-Barr virus. Most TCR sequences were observed very rarely across donors, whereas some public TCRs were present in many individuals.

Library construction relied on the immunoSEQ multiplex PCR assay. A mixture of 60 forward primers for TCR Vbeta segments and 13 reverse primers for TCR Jbeta segments was used in the multiplex PCR. Amplification of the CDR3 region of rearranged TCR beta genes was performed with a multiplex PCR assay on genomic DNA. The Illumina HiSeq System was used to sequence the amplified TCR beta libraries as 87-base-pair reads. The study's processing was this. In a later analysis, tens of millions of unique TCR beta chains were counted across the 650 to 750 repertoires, and approximately 9.9 million of these chains were shared by at least two donors. Raw reads were error-corrected and collapsed into unique sequences with a nearest-neighbor algorithm that merged closely related sequences to remove PCR and sequencing errors. CDR3 sequences were aligned to IMGT reference sequences to assign V, D and J gene segments. Each retained sequence needed at least a six-nucleotide match to both a V gene segment and a J gene segment. Rearrangements were called productive when the CDR3 lacked stop codons and stayed in frame with V and J; all others were non-productive. CDR3 was defined according to IMGT convention as the region running from the second conserved V-encoded cysteine to the conserved J-encoded phenylalanine. In an earlier analysis of approximately 590 of the donors, sequences lacking an unambiguous match to a single V gene segment were excluded. An earlier analysis of several hundred of the donors called V segments functional above 56.7% productive rearrangements and segregating when the between-donor standard deviation exceeded 5%. To diagnose cytomegalovirus status from the catalog of TCR beta chain sequences, a statistical classification framework was built. In a later analysis, TCR nucleotide sequences were compared against IMGT/GENE-DB human TR gene sequences so that V and J genes could be assigned. A later analysis assigned CDR3 sequences and most-parsimonious VDJ recombination scenarios with the TCRdist pipeline. In a later analysis, each TCR beta chain was defined by its CDR3 amino acid sequence together with its V-gene family, and reads lacking a unique V-gene family were excluded. A later analysis removed 500 to 600 highly shared, low-generation-probability nucleotide sequences to deal with suspected cross-contamination and a sequencing artifact. For each public chain, a later analysis derived a clonal expansion index from normalized ranks of inferred template counts within each repertoire. A later analysis computed generation probabilities with a VDJ recombination model fitted to out-of-frame rearrangements, and checked the results against IGoR. A later analysis scored TCR-TCR, TCR-HLA and TCR-CMV co-occurrence with hypergeometric tests, applying a repertoire-size bias correction to TCR pairs. In a later analysis, false discovery rates were estimated by permuting HLA or CMV assignments 20 times. A later analysis grouped co-occurring TCRs with DBSCAN, adding TCRdist sequence similarity when clustering within HLA-allele-positive subsets. Repertoires with fewer than 30,000 or more than 120,000 public chains, plus five repertoires with anomalous nucleotide sharing, were excluded from co-occurrence clustering. Entries here come from immuneACCESS through TCRdb and include only in-frame sequences with V and J called. Some clones fail to appear in such tables; in the studies checked, an unresolved V gene covers under half of the shortfall, and the cause of the remainder is unknown. The DNA was the basis for D and trimming; V, J and clone size are from that table. The sample's clone listing holds roughly 73,000 clones. The ten largest clones capture approximately 13% of the sample.

The CDR3 runs 15 residues from the cysteine to the phenylalanine. The entry retains the CDR3 DNA only, 45 bases that are in frame from base 1. V loses 5 bases at its end and J loses 5 bases; junction bases beyond the gene matches: 9. CDR1 and CDR2 are drawn from the germline V gene: MNHNS, SASEGT. The sequence was collected from a man over 45 in good health and CMV-seropositive. The chain is made from TRBV6-1 and TRBJ1-2; TRBD1 agrees with 9 junctional bases. The sample taken for sequencing was PBMCs. In nucleotides, the sequence is TGTGCCAGCAGTTCTTTGGGACAGGGAGAATATGGCTACACCTTC. It codes for CASSSLGQGEYGYTF.